A selection of T cell receptor beta chains follows, all from one sample in a study of shared clonotypes between healthy human individuals. Produced via immunoSEQ multiplex PCR; TCRdb's table is partial and in-frame only. The sample contains millions of clones, just over 90% of which appear only once. The sequenced material came from naive CD4+ T cells sorted from blood. The source is a man younger than 30 in good health. The CDR3 runs from the conserved cysteine through the conserved F or W. Each record gives: J gene, V gene, D gene, CDR3 protein. A D gene is named only where the DNA matches it firmly.

TRBJ2-1 TRBV19 NA CASRRHGPGDNEQFF
TRBJ2-5 TRBV13 NA CASSTDRSQETQYF
TRBJ2-1 TRBV5-1 TRBD2 CASSLASSGINEQFF
TRBJ1-1 TRBV19 NA CASTGTLNTEAFF
TRBJ1-6 TRBV7-2 TRBD1 CASSLATGGDSPLHF
TRBJ2-3 TRBV30 NA CAWRGAGGTDTQYF
TRBJ1-1 TRBV14 NA CASSQVGGRTEAFF
TRBJ2-7 TRBV18 TRBD2 CASSPGGGIYEQYF
TRBJ2-2 TRBV2 NA CASRKNRAEHTGELFF
TRBJ2-7 TRBV6-5 NA CASSYAGAEQYF
TRBJ2-5 TRBV5-1 NA CASSLDPASETQYF
TRBJ2-5 TRBV20-1 NA CSAREEETQYF
TRBJ2-3 TRBV10-3 TRBD1 CAISVLGTVGTDTQYF
TRBJ2-3 TRBV13 NA CASTQVLKSTDTQYF
TRBJ2-5 TRBV6-5 NA CASSFHTGPHEGTQYF
TRBJ2-7 TRBV29-1 NA CSVQRASYEQYF
TRBJ2-7 TRBV6-6 TRBD2 CASSRGERGYEQYF
TRBJ2-7 TRBV5-1 TRBD1 CASSLEPGQNSYEQYF
TRBJ1-1 TRBV18 TRBD1 CASSGNLQGMNTEAFF
TRBJ2-3 TRBV5-1 NA CASSIRDNTDTQYF
TRBJ2-5 TRBV10-3 NA CAISGGAQGQETQYF
TRBJ2-1 TRBV7-9 TRBD2 CASSFAGGPKRNEQFF
TRBJ2-1 TRBV20-1 NA CIGVGDNEQFF
TRBJ2-1 TRBV5-4 TRBD2 CASSSGLAGDNEQFF
TRBJ1-3 TRBV11-2 NA CASSLDWFGNTIYF
TRBJ1-3 TRBV10-3 NA CAISESRRDGDTIYF
TRBJ1-2 TRBV4-1 NA CASSQAPTGAPYGYTF
TRBJ1-1 TRBV9 NA CASAKTSYTEAFF
TRBJ1-3 TRBV30 NA CAWSVRSRPLGGSGNTIYF
TRBJ2-1 TRBV5-1 TRBD2 CASSFWTSGSEQFF
TRBJ1-1 TRBV6-4 NA CAIEPGGNTEAFF
TRBJ2-1 TRBV7-2 NA CASSARGGTLSGEQFF
TRBJ2-5 TRBV6-1 NA CASRERGETQYF
TRBJ2-5 TRBV10-2 NA CASTPGTLLETQYF
TRBJ2-3 TRBV5-1 NA CASSLVRPSTDTQYF
TRBJ1-5 TRBV18 NA CASSPQGNSNQPQHF
TRBJ1-2 TRBV6-1 NA CASSEAQGISDYTF
TRBJ2-2 TRBV9 NA CASSVGPVNTGELFF
TRBJ2-3 TRBV30 NA CAWRRVGEGATQYF
TRBJ1-2 TRBV7-2 NA CATEGGANYGYTF
TRBJ2-1 TRBV7-2 NA CASSLGGYEQFF